The 32 T cell receptor beta chains in this list originate from one sample, sequenced in a study of beta chain features in type 1 diabetes. Whole-study findings and limits: Shorter TCRB CDR3s, moderately but significantly so, marked every one of the four CD4+ subsets in Type 1 diabetes patients.

Every isolated RNA sample was fully reverse transcribed, so sequencing captured expressed TCRB transcripts. Clones were read by immunoSEQ multiplex PCR, and TCRdb kept only the in-frame ones, dropping some. Here the sample spans 680,000 or so clones, 10% to 15% being singletons. Their target antigens are unknown. The sequenced sample was naive CD4+ T cells from blood. Receptors were obtained from a man aged 18 to 29 with type 1 diabetes.

This chain uses TRBV18 with TRBJ1-1; TRBD1 agrees at 8 bases. Trimming cost V 5 bases and J 6 bases; bases outside gene matches: 2. CDR3 length equals 12 residues. Germline CDR1 and CDR2: KGHSH and LQKENI. The CDR3, as DNA: TGTGCCAGCTCAACAGGGGGTTCTGAAGCTTTCTTT. Amino acids: CASSTGGSEAFF.

This chain joins TRBV11-3 and TRBJ1-2, with a possible D match to TRBD1 (6 bases). Germline CDR1 is SGHNT and CDR2 is YENEEA. This CDR3 is 14 amino acids long. V was clipped by 4 bases and J by 3 bases, with 12 bases between them. The CDR3 DNA follows: TGTGCCAGCAGCTCCCAGGGGCAATACTATGGCTACACCTTC. It codes for CASSSQGQYYGYTF.

Details on this clone: The same CDR3 is also encoded by other DNA sequences in this sample. The rearrangement uses TRBV25-1 and TRBJ2-3; 8 bases fit TRBD2. From germline, CDR1 is MGHDK and CDR2 SYGVNS. V was pared by 6 bases and J by 4 bases, with 0 bases of the junction left unmatched. The CDR3 is made up of 12 amino acids. CDR3 region: CASSGGADTQYF. The CDR3 DNA follows: TGTGCCAGCAGCGGGGGGGCAGATACGCAGTATTTT.

This clone appeared a few times. V usage is TRBV5-1 and J usage is TRBJ1-1, with D unresolved. Germline CDR1 is SGHRS and CDR2 is YFSETQ. Trimming cost V 3 bases and J 0 bases, with 15 bases left between them. The CDR3 loop spans 16 amino acids. The CDR3 region is CASSYLDGTMNTEAFF. The CDR3 nucleotides are TGCGCCAGCAGCTACCTGGACGGAACCATGAACACTGAAGCTTTCTTT.

As regards this clone: The identical CDR3 is also encoded by other nucleotide sequences in the sample. The chain couples TRBV18 to TRBJ2-3; no firm D call. CDR3 length equals 13 residues. The V gene lost 3 bases and the J gene lost 0 bases, with 4 bases spanning the gap. Germline CDR1 reads KGHSH; CDR2 reads LQKENI. CDR3 in DNA: TGTGCCAGCTCACCTCTCAGCACAGATACGCAGTATTTT. Translation gives CASSPLSTDTQYF.

This clone was counted at least ten times. V usage is TRBV10-3 and J usage is TRBJ2-3; weak D call: TRBD2 (6 bases). The germline gives CDR1 ENHRY, CDR2 SYGVKD. The CDR3 covers 12 residues. V lost 8 bases, J lost 4 bases, and 10 bases lay in between. In DNA form, the CDR3 reads TGTGCCATCGGGAGGACCTCAGATACGCAGTATTTT. As protein: CAIGRTSDTQYF.

This clone came up a few times. The chain joins TRBV5-1 to TRBJ2-3; no definite D call. Looked up from germline, CDR1 is SGHRS and CDR2 is YFSETQ. V dropped 6 bases and J dropped 2 bases, with 16 bases sitting between them. The CDR3 loop spans 15 amino acids. In DNA form, the CDR3 reads TGCGCCAGCACCCCCAGCCCTACCCTCACAGATACGCAGTATTTT. Residues: CASTPSPTLTDTQYF.

V is TRBV29-1 and J is TRBJ2-3; D gene ambiguous. V was trimmed by 7 bases and J by 2 bases, leaving 10 bases between them. The CDR3 length is 12 residues. Germline V gene data show CDR1 as SQVTM and CDR2 as ANQGSEA. CDR3 sequence reads: CSAFAPTDTQYF. CDR3 nucleotides: TGCAGCGCCTTCGCTCCCACAGATACGCAGTATTTT.

In its sample, this clone was seen a few times. The chain couples TRBV5-1 to TRBJ2-7, with D perhaps matching TRBD2 (5 bases). Germline CDR1 reads SGHRS; CDR2 reads YFSETQ. Trimming cost V 3 bases and J 2 bases, with 15 bases left between them. The CDR3 is 15 amino acids. The CDR3, as DNA: TGCGCCAGCAGCTCCACCTCGGGGTCCACCTACGAGCAGTACTTC. It is translated as CASSSTSGSTYEQYF.

V is TRBV10-1 and J is TRBJ2-1; TRBD1 aligns across 9 bases. Germline V lookup: CDR1 WNHNN, CDR2 SYGVQD (reference sequence). The CDR3 extends over 11 amino acids. V lost 4 bases to trimming and J lost 13 bases; unmatched junction nucleotides: 2. CDR3 in DNA: TGCGCCAGCAGTGGGACAGGGGTACAGTTCTTC. This sequence encodes CASSGTGVQFF.

This rearrangement joins TRBV27 to TRBJ1-5; the match to TRBD1 covers 11 bases. This CDR3 has 16 amino acids. V lost 5 bases and J lost 10; bases outside the gene matches: 13. Per the germline V gene, CDR1 is MNHEY and CDR2 is SMNVEV (reference sequence). The CDR3 loop is CASSTGTGGIRGPQHF. Here the CDR3 DNA reads TGTGCCAGCAGTACCGGGACAGGGGGTATCCGGGGCCCCCAGCATTTT.

V and J are TRBV4-1 and TRBJ1-4; possibly TRBD1 for D (6 bases). The CDR3 is 17 amino acids. Germline values: CDR1 MGHRA, CDR2 YSYEKL. V was cut by 4 bases and J by 1 base, with 16 bases left in between. The CDR3 nucleotides are TGCGCCAGCAGCCGAAATCCCGGGGGCTTAACTAATGAAAAACTGTTTTTT. Translated, it gives CASSRNPGGLTNEKLFF.

The J gene is TRBJ1-5, the V gene TRBV7-8, with D perhaps matching TRBD1 (5 bases). Germline CDR1 reads SGHVS; CDR2 reads FQNEAQ. The CDR3 is 14 amino acids. V gave up 1 base and J gave up 7 bases, with 11 bases separating them. The CDR3 reads CASSLVRGVQPQHF. CDR3 nucleotide sequence: TGTGCCAGCAGCTTAGTCCGGGGGGTCCAGCCCCAGCATTTT.

This chain's CDR3 is CASSARTAGANVLTF. CDR3 DNA sequence: TGTGCCAGCAGCGCTCGGACTGCTGGGGCCAACGTCCTGACTTTC. This chain uses TRBV7-6 with TRBJ2-6; D might be TRBD2 (5 bases). V was trimmed by 5 bases and J by 2 bases, leaving 10 bases between them. The V gene's germline CDR1 is SGHVS and CDR2 FNYEAQ. The length of the CDR3 is 15 residues.

The chain combines TRBV6-4 with TRBJ2-1, with 8 bases matching TRBD2. V gave up 6 bases and J gave up 0 bases; unmatched junction bases: 10. CDR1 is MRHNA and CDR2 is SNTAGT in the germline V gene. CDR3 length: 17 amino acids. This CDR3 reads CASSYHGGLDSYNEQFF. The DNA for the CDR3 is TGTGCCAGCAGCTATCACGGGGGACTAGACTCCTACAATGAGCAGTTCTTC.

This clone was counted only a few times. V is TRBV18 and J is TRBJ1-1; D is ambiguous. This CDR3 spans 12 amino acids. Trimming stripped 6 bases from V and 1 base from J, with 6 bases between. Germline loops: CDR1 KGHSH, CDR2 LQKENI. CDR3 region: CASSKTNTEAFF. The DNA for the CDR3 is TGTGCCAGCTCTAAGACGAACACTGAAGCTTTCTTT.

This clone was found a few times. V gene TRBV10-3 combines with J gene TRBJ2-3; D gene unclear. This CDR3 is 12 amino acids long. The V end was cut by 7 bases, the J end by 0 bases, with 5 bases between. Per germline, CDR1 ENHRY and CDR2 SYGVKD. The CDR3 DNA follows: TGTGCCATCAAGGACAGCACAGATACGCAGTATTTT. It is translated as CAIKDSTDTQYF.

This clone was picked up a small number of times. J is TRBJ1-2 and V is TRBV30, with 7 bases that match TRBD1. Trimming removed 0 bases from V and 4 bases from J; junction bases left unmatched: 5. The CDR3 has 14 residues. Per germline, CDR1 GTSNPN and CDR2 SVGIG (reference sequence). CDR3 in DNA: TGTGCCTGGAGTGTACAAGGGACAGCCTATGGCTACACCTTC. Translating gives CAWSVQGTAYGYTF.

This clone has a handful of counts. The junction departs from the called germline gene at one end, perhaps through a read error. J is TRBJ1-6 and V is TRBV25-1, with a possible D match to TRBD1 (6 bases). The CDR3 length is 14 residues. Germline loops: CDR1 MGHDK, CDR2 SYGVNS. This CDR3 reads CASSDRGDKSPLHF. CDR3 sequence (DNA): TGTGCCAGCAGTGACAGGGGCGATAAATCACCCCTCCACTTT.

This clone appeared a few times. The same CDR3 also results from other DNA sequences found in this sample. The V call is TRBV4-1, the J call TRBJ1-5; tentatively, D is TRBD1 (5 bases). This CDR3 is 15 amino acids long. Germline loops: CDR1 MGHRA, CDR2 YSYEKL. With 0 bases removed from V and 7 bases from J, the gap between germline ends came to 13 bases. CDR3: CASSQDFPGAQPQHF. The CDR3 DNA sequence: TGCGCCAGCAGCCAAGATTTCCCTGGGGCCCAGCCCCAGCATTTT.

The table lists this clone with a few counts. The CDR3 DNA follows: TGCAGCTTCAGGGGTGCTGGAAACACCATATATTTT. This gives the protein CSFRGAGNTIYF. The chain employs TRBV29-1 and TRBJ1-3; maybe TRBD1 (6 bases). The germline V gene has CDR1 SQVTM and CDR2 ANQGSEA. V lost 8 bases and J lost 2, with 10 bases in between. CDR3 length equals 12 residues.

V usage is TRBV11-3 and J usage is TRBJ1-1; no firm D call. V was clipped by 5 bases and J by 1 base, with 14 bases between them. Germline V gene sequence: CDR1 SGHNT, CDR2 YENEEA. This CDR3 contains 15 residues. The chain's CDR3 is CASSTRLTANTEAFF. The CDR3 coding sequence is TGTGCCAGCAGCACGCGCCTTACAGCGAACACTGAAGCTTTCTTT. Looking up the rest from reference TRBV11-3 and TRBJ1-1 gives the full variable domain: EAGVVQSPRYKIIEKKQPVAFWCNPISGHNTLYWYLQNLGQGPELLIRYENEEAVDDSQLPKDRFSAERLKGVDSTLKIQPAELGDSAVYLCASSTRLTANTEAFFGQGTRLTVV.

The chain is built from TRBV11-2 and TRBJ2-3, with 10 bases fitting TRBD1. The CDR3 runs to 16 residues. CDR1 is SGHAT and CDR2 is FQNNGV in the germline V gene. With V trimmed by 5 bases and J by 5 bases, 10 bases remained unmatched. CDR3 residues: CASSASAGQGRDTQYF. CDR3 coding DNA: TGTGCCAGCAGCGCAAGTGCGGGACAGGGGAGAGATACGCAGTATTTT. The entire variable domain, with the rest obtained from reference TRBV11-2 and TRBJ2-3, is as follows: EAGVAQSPRYKIIEKRQSVAFWCNPISGHATLYWYQQILGQGPKLLIQFQNNGVVDDSQLPKDRFSAERLKGVDSTLKIQPAKLEDSAVYLCASSASAGQGRDTQYFGPGTRLTVL.

This clone was seen a few times. V usage is TRBV5-1 and J usage is TRBJ2-5, with 13 bases matching TRBD2. This CDR3 spans 15 amino acids. Per germline, CDR1 SGHRS and CDR2 YFSETQ. The junction had 4 bases not matched to a gene; V was cut back by 4 bases and J by 4 bases. CDR3 in amino acids: CASSLGTSGAETQYF. CDR3 in DNA: TGCGCCAGCAGCCTAGGGACTAGCGGGGCAGAGACCCAGTACTTC.

This clone was picked up a small number of times. The CDR3 here is CASNAPSEGEKLFF. The CDR3 DNA is TGTGCCAGCAACGCCCCTTCAGAAGGTGAAAAACTGTTTTTT. The chain uses TRBV6-1 and TRBJ1-4; D gene unclear. Germline CDR1 MNHNS, CDR2 SASEGT. The CDR3 spans 14 residues. Deletions cut 7 bases from V and 7 bases from J, with 16 bases between.

This clone has a handful of counts. This chain uses TRBV6-1 with TRBJ2-1; TRBD1 matches at 8 bases. Germline loops: CDR1 MNHNS, CDR2 SASEGT. This CDR3 is built from 15 residues. Trimming cost V 3 bases and J 1 base; bases outside gene matches: 2. CDR3 sequence: CASSDGQGSYNEQFF. The CDR3 DNA is TGTGCCAGCAGTGACGGACAGGGTTCCTACAATGAGCAGTTCTTC.

J is TRBJ2-7 and V is TRBV4-1, with D hard to call. Per the germline V gene, CDR1 is MGHRA and CDR2 is YSYEKL. V dropped 2 bases and J dropped 3 bases, with 14 bases sitting between them. The CDR3 is 15 residues long. The CDR3: CASSQPASLFYEQYF. The CDR3 bases are TGCGCCAGCAGCCAACCCGCATCTCTTTTCTACGAGCAGTACTTC.

This clone was detected only a few times. The rearrangement joins TRBV15 to TRBJ1-3; unclear D gene. V lost 6 bases and J lost 0, with 6 bases in between. Germline CDR1 LNHNV, CDR2 YYDKDF (reference sequence). CDR3 length: 13 amino acids. CDR3 amino acids: CATRFPSGNTIYF. In nucleotides, the CDR3 is TGTGCCACCAGGTTTCCCTCTGGAAACACCATATATTTT.

This clone was recorded a few times. The chain couples TRBV27 to TRBJ2-3; weak D call: TRBD1 (5 bases). CDR1 MNHEY and CDR2 SMNVEV come from the germline V gene (reference sequence). The CDR3 has 14 residues. V shed 5 bases and J shed 0 bases, with 9 bases lying between them. The DNA of the CDR3 is TGTGCCAGCAGTCTCCGACAGAGCACAGATACGCAGTATTTT. This codes for CASSLRQSTDTQYF.

The rearrangement uses TRBV6-6 and TRBJ2-7, with D perhaps matching TRBD1 (5 bases). Trimming left V 2 bases short and J 0 bases short, with 14 bases between. The germline V gene has CDR1 MNHNY and CDR2 SVGAGI (reference sequence). This CDR3 contains 16 residues. The CDR3 region is CASSYRFGQGSYEQYF. As DNA, the CDR3 is TGTGCCAGCAGTTACCGTTTTGGGCAGGGCTCCTACGAGCAGTACTTC.

The rearrangement joins TRBV25-1 to TRBJ2-3, with D unresolved. Germline-derived CDR1 and CDR2 are MGHDK and SYGVNS. Trimming pared 3 bases from V and 5 bases from J, leaving 3 bases between. This CDR3 comprises 11 residues. The CDR3 DNA is TGTGCCAGCAGTGAGCGAGATACGCAGTATTTT. It encodes CASSERDTQYF.

This clone was counted a few times. CDR3 in DNA: TGTGCCAGCAGCCCCATCCCGGGGGGGACCTACGAGCAGTACTTC. This translates into CASSPIPGGTYEQYF. J is TRBJ2-7 and V is TRBV7-9; 8 positions agree with TRBD2. Germline lookup yields CDR1 SEHNR and CDR2 FQNEAQ (reference sequence). J gave up 2 bases and V 5 bases, and 8 bases lay outside the gene matches. The CDR3 is made up of 15 amino acids.